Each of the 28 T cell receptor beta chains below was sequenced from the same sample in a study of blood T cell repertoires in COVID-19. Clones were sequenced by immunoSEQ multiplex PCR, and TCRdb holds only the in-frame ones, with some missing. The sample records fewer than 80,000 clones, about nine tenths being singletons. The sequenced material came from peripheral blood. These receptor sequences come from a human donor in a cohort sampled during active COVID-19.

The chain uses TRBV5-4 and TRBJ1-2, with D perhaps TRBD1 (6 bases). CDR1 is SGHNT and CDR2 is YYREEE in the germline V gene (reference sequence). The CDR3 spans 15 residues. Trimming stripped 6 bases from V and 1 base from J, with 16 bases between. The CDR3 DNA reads TGTGCCAGCATTCCCTGGACAGCCCTTAACTATGGCTACACCTTC. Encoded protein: CASIPWTALNYGYTF.

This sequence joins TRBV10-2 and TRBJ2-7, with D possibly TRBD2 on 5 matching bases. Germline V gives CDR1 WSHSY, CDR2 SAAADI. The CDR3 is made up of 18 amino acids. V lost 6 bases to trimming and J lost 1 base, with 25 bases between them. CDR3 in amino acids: CASSPPSSGNSGSYEQYF. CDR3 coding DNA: TGCGCCAGCAGCCCCCCTAGCTCGGGTAACAGTGGATCCTACGAGCAGTACTTC.

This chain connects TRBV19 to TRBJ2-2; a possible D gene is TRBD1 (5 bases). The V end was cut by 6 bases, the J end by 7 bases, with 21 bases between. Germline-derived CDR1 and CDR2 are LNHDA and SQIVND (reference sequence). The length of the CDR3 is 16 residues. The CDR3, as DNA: TGTGCCAGTAGGGTCCCGGGTGCAGGGTCGGTCGGGGAGCTGTTTTTT. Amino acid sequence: CASRVPGAGSVGELFF.

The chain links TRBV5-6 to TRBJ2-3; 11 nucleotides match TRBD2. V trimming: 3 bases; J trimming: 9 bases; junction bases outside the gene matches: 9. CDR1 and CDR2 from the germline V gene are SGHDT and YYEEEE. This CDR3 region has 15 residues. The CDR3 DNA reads TGTGCCAGCAGCTCACCGGGACTAGCGGAGAACACGCAGTATTTT. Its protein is CASSSPGLAENTQYF.

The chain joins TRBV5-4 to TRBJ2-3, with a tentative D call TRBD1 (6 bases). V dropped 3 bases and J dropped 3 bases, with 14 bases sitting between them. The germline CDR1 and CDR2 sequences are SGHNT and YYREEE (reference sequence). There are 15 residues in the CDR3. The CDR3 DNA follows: TGTGCCAGCAGCTCCCCCCCAGGGGTGACAGATACGCAGTATTTT. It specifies CASSSPPGVTDTQYF.

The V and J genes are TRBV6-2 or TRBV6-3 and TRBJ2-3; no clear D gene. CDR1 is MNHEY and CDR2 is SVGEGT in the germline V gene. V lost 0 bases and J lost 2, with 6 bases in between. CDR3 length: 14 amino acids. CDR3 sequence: CASSYSRPTDTQYF. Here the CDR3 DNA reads TGTGCCAGCAGTTACTCGAGGCCCACAGATACGCAGTATTTT.

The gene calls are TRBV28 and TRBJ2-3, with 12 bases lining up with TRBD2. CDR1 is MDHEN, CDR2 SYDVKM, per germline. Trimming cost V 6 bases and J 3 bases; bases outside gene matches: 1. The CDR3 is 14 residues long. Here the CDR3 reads CASRLAGGTDTQYF. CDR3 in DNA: TGTGCCAGCAGACTAGCGGGGGGAACAGATACGCAGTATTTT.

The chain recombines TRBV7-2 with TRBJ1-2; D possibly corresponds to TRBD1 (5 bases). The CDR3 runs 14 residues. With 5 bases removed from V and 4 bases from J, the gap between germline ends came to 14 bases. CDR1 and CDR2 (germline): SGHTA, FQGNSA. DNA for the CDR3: TGTGCCAGCAGCCCGGCCCAGGGTCTCTATGGCTACACCTTC. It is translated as CASSPAQGLYGYTF.

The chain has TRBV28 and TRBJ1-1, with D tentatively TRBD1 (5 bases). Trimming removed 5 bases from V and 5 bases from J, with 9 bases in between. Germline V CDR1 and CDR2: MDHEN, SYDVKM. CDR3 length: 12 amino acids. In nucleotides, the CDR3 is TGTGCCAGCAGTGTAGGGGTAACTGAAGCTTTCTTT. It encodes CASSVGVTEAFF.

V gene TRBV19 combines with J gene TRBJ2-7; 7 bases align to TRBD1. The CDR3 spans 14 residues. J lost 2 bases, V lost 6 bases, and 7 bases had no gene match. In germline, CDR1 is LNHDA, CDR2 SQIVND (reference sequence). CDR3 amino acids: CASSGQVNTYEQYF. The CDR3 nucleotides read TGTGCCAGTAGCGGACAGGTGAACACCTACGAGCAGTACTTC.

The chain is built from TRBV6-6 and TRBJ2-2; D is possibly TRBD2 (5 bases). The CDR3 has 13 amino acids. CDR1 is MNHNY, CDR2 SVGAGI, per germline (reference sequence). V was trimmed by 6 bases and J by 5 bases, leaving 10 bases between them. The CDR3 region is CASSPLETGELFF. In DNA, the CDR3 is TGTGCCAGCAGCCCACTAGAGACCGGGGAGCTGTTTTTT.

This chain's CDR3 is CASSLGGTANYGYTF. CDR3 DNA: TGCGCCAGCAGCTTGGGGGGGACAGCTAACTATGGCTACACCTTC. The chain uses TRBV5-1 and TRBJ1-2; 7 nucleotides line up with TRBD1. Trimming took 0 bases from V and 0 from J; bases not matched to a gene: 2. Germline assignment: CDR1 SGHRS and CDR2 YFSETQ. CDR3 length: 15 amino acids.

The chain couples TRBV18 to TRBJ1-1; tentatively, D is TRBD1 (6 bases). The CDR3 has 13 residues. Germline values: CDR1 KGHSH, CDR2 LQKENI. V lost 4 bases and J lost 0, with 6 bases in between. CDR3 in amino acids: CASSQGVNTEAFF. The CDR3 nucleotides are TGTGCCAGCTCACAGGGGGTGAACACTGAAGCTTTCTTT. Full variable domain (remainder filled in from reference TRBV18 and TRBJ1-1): NAGVMQNPRHLVRRRGQEARLRCSPMKGHSHVYWYRQLPEEGLKFMVYLQKENIIDESGMPKERFSAEFPKEGPSILRIQQVVRGDSAAYFCASSQGVNTEAFFGQGTRLTVV.

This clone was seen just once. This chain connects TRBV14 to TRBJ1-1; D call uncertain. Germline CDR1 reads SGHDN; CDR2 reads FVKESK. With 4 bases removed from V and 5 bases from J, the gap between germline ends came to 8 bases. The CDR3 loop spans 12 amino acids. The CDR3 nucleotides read TGTGCCAGCAGCCGTATGGAGACTGAAGCTTTCTTT. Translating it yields CASSRMETEAFF.

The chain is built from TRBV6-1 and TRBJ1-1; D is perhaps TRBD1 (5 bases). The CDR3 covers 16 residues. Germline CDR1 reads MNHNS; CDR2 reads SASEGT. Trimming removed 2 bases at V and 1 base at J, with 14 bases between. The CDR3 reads CASSELLGLPNTEAFF. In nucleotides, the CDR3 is TGTGCCAGCAGTGAATTATTGGGACTTCCGAACACTGAAGCTTTCTTT.

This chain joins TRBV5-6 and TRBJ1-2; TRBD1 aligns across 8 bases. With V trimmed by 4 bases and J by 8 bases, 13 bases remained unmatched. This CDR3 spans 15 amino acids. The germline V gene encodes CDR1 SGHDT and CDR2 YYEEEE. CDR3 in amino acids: CASSRQTTRGQGYTF. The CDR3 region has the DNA TGTGCCAGCAGCCGGCAAACTACCAGGGGGCAGGGCTACACCTTC. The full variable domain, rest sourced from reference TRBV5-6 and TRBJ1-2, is DAGVTQSPTHLIKTRGQQVTLRCSPKSGHDTVSWYQQALGQGPQFIFQYYEEEERQRGNFPDRFSGHQFPNYSSELNVNALLLGDSALYLCASSRQTTRGQGYTFGSGTRLTVV.

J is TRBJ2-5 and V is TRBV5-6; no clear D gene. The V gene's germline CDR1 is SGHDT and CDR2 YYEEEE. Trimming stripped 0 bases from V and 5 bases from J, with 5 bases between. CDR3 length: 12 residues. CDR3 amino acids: CASSLVEETQYF. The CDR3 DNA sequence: TGTGCCAGCAGCTTGGTGGAGGAGACCCAGTACTTC. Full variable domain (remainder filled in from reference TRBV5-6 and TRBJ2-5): DAGVTQSPTHLIKTRGQQVTLRCSPKSGHDTVSWYQQALGQGPQFIFQYYEEEERQRGNFPDRFSGHQFPNYSSELNVNALLLGDSALYLCASSLVEETQYFGPGTRLLVL.

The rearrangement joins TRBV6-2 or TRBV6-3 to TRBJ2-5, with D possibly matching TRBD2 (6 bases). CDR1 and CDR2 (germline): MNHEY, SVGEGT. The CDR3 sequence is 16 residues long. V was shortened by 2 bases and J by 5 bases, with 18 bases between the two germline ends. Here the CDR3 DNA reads TGTGCCAGCAGTTACCGGGGCGGGGCCACGAGGGAGACCCAGTACTTC. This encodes CASSYRGGATRETQYF.

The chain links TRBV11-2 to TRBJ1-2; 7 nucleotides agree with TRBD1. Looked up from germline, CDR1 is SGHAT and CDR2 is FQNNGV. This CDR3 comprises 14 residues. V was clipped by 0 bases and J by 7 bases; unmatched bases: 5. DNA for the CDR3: TGTGCCAGCAGCTTAGACCCCGACAGGGCTGGCTACACCTTC. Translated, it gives CASSLDPDRAGYTF.

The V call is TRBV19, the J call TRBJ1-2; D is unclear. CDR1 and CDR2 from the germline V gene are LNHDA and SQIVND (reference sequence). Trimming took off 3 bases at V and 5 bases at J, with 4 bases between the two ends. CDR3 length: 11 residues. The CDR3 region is CASSIGYGYTF. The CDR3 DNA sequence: TGTGCCAGTAGTATCGGGTATGGCTACACCTTC. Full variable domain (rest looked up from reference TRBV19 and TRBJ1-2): DGGITQSPKYLFRKEGQNVTLSCEQNLNHDAMYWYRQDPGQGLRLIYYSQIVNDFQKGDIAEGYSVSREKKESFPLTVTSAQKNPTAFYLCASSIGYGYTFGSGTRLTVV.

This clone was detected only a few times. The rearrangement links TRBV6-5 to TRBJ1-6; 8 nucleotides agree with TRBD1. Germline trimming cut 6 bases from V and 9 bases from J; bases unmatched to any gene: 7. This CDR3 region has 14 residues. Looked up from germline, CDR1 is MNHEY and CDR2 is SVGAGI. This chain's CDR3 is CASRLGQDSSPLHF. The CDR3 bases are TGTGCCAGCAGACTGGGACAGGATAGTTCACCCCTCCACTTT.

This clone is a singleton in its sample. This CDR3 is CASSPGQGNEKLFF. As DNA, the CDR3 is TGCGCCAGCAGCCCCGGACAGGGGAATGAAAAACTGTTTTTT. The chain carries TRBV5-1 and TRBJ1-4; 9 bases are a match to TRBD1. This CDR3 contains 14 residues. Germline loops: CDR1 SGHRS, CDR2 YFSETQ. The V gene end was trimmed by 4 bases and the J gene end by 5 bases; junction bases not matched to a gene: 3.

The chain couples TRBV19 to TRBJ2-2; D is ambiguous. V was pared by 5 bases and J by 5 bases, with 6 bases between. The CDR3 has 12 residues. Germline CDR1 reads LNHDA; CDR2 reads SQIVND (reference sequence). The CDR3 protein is CASSSTTGELFF. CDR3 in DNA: TGTGCCAGTAGTTCCACAACCGGGGAGCTGTTTTTT.

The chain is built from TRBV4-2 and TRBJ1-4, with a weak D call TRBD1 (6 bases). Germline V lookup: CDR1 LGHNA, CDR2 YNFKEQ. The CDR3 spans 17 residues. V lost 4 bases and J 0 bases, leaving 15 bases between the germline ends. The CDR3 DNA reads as TGTGCCAGCAGCCTCTGGGGGGGGCCGTCAACTAATGAAAAACTGTTTTTT. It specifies CASSLWGGPSTNEKLFF.

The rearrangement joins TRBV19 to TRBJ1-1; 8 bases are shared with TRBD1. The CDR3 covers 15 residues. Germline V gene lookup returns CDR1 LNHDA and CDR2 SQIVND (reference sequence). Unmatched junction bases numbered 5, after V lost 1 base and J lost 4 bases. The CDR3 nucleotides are TGTGCCAGTAGTATAGTTCCAGGGGGCGGCACTGAAGCTTTCTTT. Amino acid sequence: CASSIVPGGGTEAFF. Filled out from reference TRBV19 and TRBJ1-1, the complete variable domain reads DGGITQSPKYLFRKEGQNVTLSCEQNLNHDAMYWYRQDPGQGLRLIYYSQIVNDFQKGDIAEGYSVSREKKESFPLTVTSAQKNPTAFYLCASSIVPGGGTEAFFGQGTRLTVV.

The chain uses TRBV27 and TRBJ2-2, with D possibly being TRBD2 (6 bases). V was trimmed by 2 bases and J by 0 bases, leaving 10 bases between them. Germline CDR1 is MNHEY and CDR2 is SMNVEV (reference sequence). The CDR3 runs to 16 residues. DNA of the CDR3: TGTGCCAGCAGTTTAGGGAGGTTCGCGAACACCGGGGAGCTGTTTTTT. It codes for CASSLGRFANTGELFF.

For the CDR3, the DNA is TGTGCCAGTCAGGATACGGTGAACACTGAAGCTTTCTTT. Translating gives CASQDTVNTEAFF. The chain recombines TRBV19 with TRBJ1-1, with no clear D. Trimming removed 8 bases at V and 0 bases at J, with 10 bases between. Germline V lookup: CDR1 LNHDA, CDR2 SQIVND (reference sequence). This CDR3 has 13 amino acids. The full variable domain, completed using reference TRBV19 and TRBJ1-1, is DGGITQSPKYLFRKEGQNVTLSCEQNLNHDAMYWYRQDPGQGLRLIYYSQIVNDFQKGDIAEGYSVSREKKESFPLTVTSAQKNPTAFYLCASQDTVNTEAFFGQGTRLTVV.

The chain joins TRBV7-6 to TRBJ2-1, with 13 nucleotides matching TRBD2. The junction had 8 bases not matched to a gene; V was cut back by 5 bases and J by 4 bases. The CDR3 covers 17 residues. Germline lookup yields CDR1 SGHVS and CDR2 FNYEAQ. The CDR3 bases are TGTGCCAGCAGCCGAACCGGGACTAGCGGGGTGTACAATGAGCAGTTCTTC. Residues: CASSRTGTSGVYNEQFF. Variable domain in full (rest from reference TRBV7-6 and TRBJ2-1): GAGVSQSPRYKVTKRGQDVALRCDPISGHVSLYWYRQALGQGPEFLTYFNYEAQQDKSGLPNDRFSAERPEGSISTLTIQRTEQRDSAMYRCASSRTGTSGVYNEQFFGPGTRLTVL.